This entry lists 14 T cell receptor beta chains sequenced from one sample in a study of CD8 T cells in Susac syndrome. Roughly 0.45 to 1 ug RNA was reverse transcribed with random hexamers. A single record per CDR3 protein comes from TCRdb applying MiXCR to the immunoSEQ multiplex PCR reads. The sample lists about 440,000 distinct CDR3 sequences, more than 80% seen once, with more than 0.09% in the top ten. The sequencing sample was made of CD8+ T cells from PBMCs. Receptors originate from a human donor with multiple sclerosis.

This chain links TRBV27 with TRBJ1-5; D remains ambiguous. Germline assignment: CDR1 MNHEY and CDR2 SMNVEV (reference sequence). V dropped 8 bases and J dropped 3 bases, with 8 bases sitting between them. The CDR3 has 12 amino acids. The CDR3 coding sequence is TGTGCCAGCGGGGTAAACAATCAGCCCCAGCATTTT. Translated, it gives CASGVNNQPQHF.

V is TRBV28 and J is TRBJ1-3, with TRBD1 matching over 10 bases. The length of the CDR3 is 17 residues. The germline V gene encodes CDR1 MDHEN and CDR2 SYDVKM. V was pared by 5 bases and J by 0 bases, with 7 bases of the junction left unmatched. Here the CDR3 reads CASSGRTGGFSGNTIYF. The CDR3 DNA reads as TGTGCCAGCAGTGGAAGGACAGGGGGATTCTCTGGAAACACCATATATTTT.

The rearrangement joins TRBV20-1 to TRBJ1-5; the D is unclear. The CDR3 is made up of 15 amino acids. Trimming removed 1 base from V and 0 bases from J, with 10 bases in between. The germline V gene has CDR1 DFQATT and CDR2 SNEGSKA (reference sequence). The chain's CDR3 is CSARAATDSNQPQHF. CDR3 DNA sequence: TGCAGTGCTAGAGCAGCGACGGATAGCAATCAGCCCCAGCATTTT.

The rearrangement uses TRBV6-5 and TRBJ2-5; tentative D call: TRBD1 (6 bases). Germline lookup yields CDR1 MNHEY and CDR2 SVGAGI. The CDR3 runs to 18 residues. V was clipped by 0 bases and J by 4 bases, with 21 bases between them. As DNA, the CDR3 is TGTGCCAGCAGTTACTCGTTCTTACAGGGCAGGTTTGGAGAGACCCAGTACTTC. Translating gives CASSYSFLQGRFGETQYF.

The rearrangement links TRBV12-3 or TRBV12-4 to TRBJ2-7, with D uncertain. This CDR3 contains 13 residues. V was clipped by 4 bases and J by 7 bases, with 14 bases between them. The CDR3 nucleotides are TGTGCCAGCAGTTCCGGTGTGCCTACGGAGCAGTACTTC. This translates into CASSSGVPTEQYF.

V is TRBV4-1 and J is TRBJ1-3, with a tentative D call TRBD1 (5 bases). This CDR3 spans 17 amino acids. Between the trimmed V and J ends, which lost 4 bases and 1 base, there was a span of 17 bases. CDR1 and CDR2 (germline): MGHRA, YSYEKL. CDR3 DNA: TGCGCCAGCAGCCCCATACGGGGACTGGGGTCTGGAAACACCATATATTTT. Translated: CASSPIRGLGSGNTIYF.

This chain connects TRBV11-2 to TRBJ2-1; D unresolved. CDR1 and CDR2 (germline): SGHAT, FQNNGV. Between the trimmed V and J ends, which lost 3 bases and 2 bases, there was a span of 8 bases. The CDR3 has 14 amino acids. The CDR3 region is CASSFQTPYNEQFF. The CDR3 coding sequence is TGTGCCAGCAGCTTCCAGACACCCTACAATGAGCAGTTCTTC.

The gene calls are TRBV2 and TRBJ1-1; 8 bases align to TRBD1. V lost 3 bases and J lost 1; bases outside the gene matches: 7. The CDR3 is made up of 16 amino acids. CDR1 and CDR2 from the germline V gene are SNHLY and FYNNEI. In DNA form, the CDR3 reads TGTGCCAGCAGTGAGGGCAGGGGGCGAGGGAACACTGAAGCTTTCTTT. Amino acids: CASSEGRGRGNTEAFF.

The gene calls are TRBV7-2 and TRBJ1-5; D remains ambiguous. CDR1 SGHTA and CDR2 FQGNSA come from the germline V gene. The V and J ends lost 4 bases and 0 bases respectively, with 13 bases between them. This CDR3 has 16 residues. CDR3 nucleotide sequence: TGTGCCAGCAGCTCCATGGGAGATTATAGCAATCAGCCCCAGCATTTT. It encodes CASSSMGDYSNQPQHF.

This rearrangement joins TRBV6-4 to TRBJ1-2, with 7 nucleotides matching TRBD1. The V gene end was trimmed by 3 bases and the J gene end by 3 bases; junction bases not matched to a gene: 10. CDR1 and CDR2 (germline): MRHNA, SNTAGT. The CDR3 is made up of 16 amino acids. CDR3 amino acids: CASSEEGASMDYGYTF. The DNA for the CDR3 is TGTGCCAGCAGTGAGGAGGGGGCGAGTATGGACTATGGCTACACCTTC.

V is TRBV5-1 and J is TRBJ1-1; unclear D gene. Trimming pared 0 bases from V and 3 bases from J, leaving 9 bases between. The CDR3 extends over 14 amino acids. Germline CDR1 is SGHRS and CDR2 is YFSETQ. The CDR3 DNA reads TGCGCCAGCAGCTTGGCCACCCTCGACACTGAAGCTTTCTTT. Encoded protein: CASSLATLDTEAFF.

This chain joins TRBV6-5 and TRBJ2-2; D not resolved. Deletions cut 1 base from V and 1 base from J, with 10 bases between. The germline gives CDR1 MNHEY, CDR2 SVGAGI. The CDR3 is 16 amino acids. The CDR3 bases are TGTGCCAGCAGTTACTGGGCAGAAATGAACACCGGGGAGCTGTTTTTT. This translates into CASSYWAEMNTGELFF.

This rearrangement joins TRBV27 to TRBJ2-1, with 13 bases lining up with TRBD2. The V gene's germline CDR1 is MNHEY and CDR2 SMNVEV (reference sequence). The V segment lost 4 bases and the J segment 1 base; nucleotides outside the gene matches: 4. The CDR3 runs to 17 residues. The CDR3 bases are TGTGCCAGCAGTTCAGGACTAGCGGGAGTATCCTACAATGAGCAGTTCTTC. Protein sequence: CASSSGLAGVSYNEQFF.

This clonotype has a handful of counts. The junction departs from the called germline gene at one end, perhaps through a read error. The CDR3 sequence is CASSLGTGGNTEAFF. The CDR3 bases are TGCGCCAGCAGCCTCGGGACAGGAGGGAACACTGAAGCTTTCTTT. The chain couples TRBV27 to TRBJ1-1; 8 bases are shared with TRBD1. Germline V lookup: CDR1 MNHEY, CDR2 SMNVEV (reference sequence). The CDR3 sequence is 15 residues long.